This entry is about one T cell receptor beta chain. The germline V gene encodes CDR1 SGHNT and CDR2 YYREEE (reference sequence). After removal of 4 bases from V and 5 bases from J, the junction contained 5 bases not matched to a gene. CDR3 length: 16 residues. This sample was taken from a study of control samples from healthy donors and cancer patients. Data came from immunoSEQ multiplex PCR; TCRdb stores just in-frame clones and leaves some out. The repertoire holds about 100,000 clones, with around 80% as singletons. This clonotype was obtained from a man between 18 and 35 years old in good health. Sequenced: blood. V and J are TRBV5-4 and TRBJ2-3; 15 bases align to TRBD2. Here the CDR3 reads CASSGLAGGPIDTQYF. For the CDR3, the DNA is TGTGCCAGCAGCGGACTAGCGGGGGGGCCGATAGATACGCAGTATTTT.